This passage covers 22 T cell receptor beta chains from one sample sequenced in a study of shared clonotypes between healthy human individuals. Sequencing was performed with immunoSEQ multiplex PCR; in TCRdb, only in-frame clones are kept and a portion is missing. The sample has over a million clones, around 95% seen once. Source material: naive CD4+ T cells sorted from blood. Subset indicated: CD45RA+ positively selected. The source of these receptors is a man aged 30 to 39 in good health.

This chain joins TRBV7-2 and TRBJ2-7; D gene unclear. V dropped 2 bases and J dropped 9 bases, with 11 bases sitting between them. Germline CDR1 reads SGHTA; CDR2 reads FQGNSA. The length of the CDR3 is 12 residues. CDR3 nucleotide sequence: TGTGCCAGCAGCTTACCCCGGAGACGGCAGTACTTC. This sequence encodes CASSLPRRRQYF.

Here the CDR3 reads CASSGTDYGYTF. The DNA for the CDR3 is TGTGCCAGCAGTGGGACAGACTATGGCTACACCTTC. J is TRBJ1-2 and V is TRBV5-4; 7 bases are shared with TRBD1. Germline-derived CDR1 and CDR2 are SGHNT and YYREEE (reference sequence). The ends lost 5 bases at V and 3 bases at J; junction bases unmatched: 1. CDR3 length: 12 amino acids.

The chain couples TRBV10-1 to TRBJ2-1; D may be TRBD2 (6 bases). Germline lookup yields CDR1 WNHNN and CDR2 SYGVQD (reference sequence). V was clipped by 4 bases and J by 9 bases, with 19 bases between them. The CDR3 consists of 15 residues. The CDR3 reads CASSGDWSYRGEQFF. In DNA form, the CDR3 reads TGCGCCAGCAGTGGGGACTGGTCCTACCGGGGTGAGCAGTTCTTC.

V and J are TRBV5-1 and TRBJ1-2; 7 bases align to TRBD1. CDR1 is SGHRS, CDR2 YFSETQ, per germline. V gave up 4 bases and J gave up 2 bases; unmatched junction bases: 8. The CDR3 runs 15 residues. For the CDR3, the DNA is TGCGCCAGCAGCCGTGGACAGGCCGTGAACTATGGCTACACCTTC. It specifies CASSRGQAVNYGYTF.

This clone is a singleton in its sample. This sequence joins TRBV7-6 and TRBJ1-3; the D is unclear. V was trimmed by 2 bases and J by 2 bases, leaving 13 bases between them. The CDR3 has 16 amino acids. Germline V lookup: CDR1 SGHVS, CDR2 FNYEAQ. The CDR3 region is CASSLKTPAAGNTIYF. DNA for the CDR3: TGTGCCAGCAGCTTAAAGACCCCGGCAGCTGGAAACACCATATATTTT.

The rearrangement joins TRBV5-5 to TRBJ2-5; 8 nucleotides align to TRBD1. Germline-derived CDR1 and CDR2 are SGHKS and YYEKEE (reference sequence). CDR3 length: 15 amino acids. The junction had 9 bases not matched to a gene; V was cut back by 6 bases and J by 2 bases. This CDR3 reads CASTPLDRVQETQYF. The CDR3 region has the DNA TGTGCCAGCACCCCCTTGGACAGGGTACAAGAGACCCAGTACTTC.

The chain has TRBV6-5 and TRBJ2-1, with D possibly matching TRBD2 (6 bases). Germline loops: CDR1 MNHEY, CDR2 SVGAGI. The CDR3 has 15 amino acids. The germline V and J ends were trimmed by 3 bases and 0 bases, with 9 bases remaining between them. CDR3 residues: CASSYRRGSYNEQFF. For the CDR3, the DNA is TGTGCCAGCAGTTATAGGCGGGGCTCCTACAATGAGCAGTTCTTC.

This clone was recorded only once. The gene calls are TRBV7-2 and TRBJ2-1; D possibly corresponds to TRBD2 (6 bases). Germline-derived CDR1 and CDR2 are SGHTA and FQGNSA. Trimming pared 1 base from V and 7 bases from J, leaving 11 bases between. The CDR3 extends over 14 amino acids. The CDR3: CASSLVLRGNEQFF. In DNA form, the CDR3 reads TGTGCCAGCAGCTTAGTTCTGCGGGGAAATGAGCAGTTCTTC.

This clone has a single count. The genes are TRBV27 and TRBJ2-7; TRBD1 matches at 10 bases. The germline gives CDR1 MNHEY, CDR2 SMNVEV (reference sequence). This CDR3 is 13 amino acids long. V was pared by 7 bases and J by 7 bases, with 7 bases of the junction left unmatched. CDR3 loop: CASNRQGADEQYF. CDR3 DNA sequence: TGTGCCAGCAACCGACAGGGGGCGGATGAGCAGTACTTC.

In this sample, this clone turned up once. The chain combines TRBV19 with TRBJ1-5; D unclear. The CDR3 consists of 14 residues. V dropped 4 bases and J dropped 1 base, with 8 bases sitting between them. Looked up from germline, CDR1 is LNHDA and CDR2 is SQIVND (reference sequence). CDR3 protein: CASSTPGSNQPQHF. The CDR3 bases are TGTGCCAGTAGTACCCCGGGGAGCAATCAGCCCCAGCATTTT.

The rearrangement joins TRBV12-5 to TRBJ2-1, with D perhaps being TRBD1 or TRBD2 (5 bases each). Germline CDR1 and CDR2: LGHNT and FRNRAP. The CDR3 extends over 18 amino acids. With 0 bases removed from V and 0 bases from J, the gap between germline ends came to 15 bases. Here the CDR3 DNA reads TGTGCTAGTGGTTTGGTACTTGGGGGAGAGAGCTCCTACAATGAGCAGTTCTTC. Its translation is CASGLVLGGESSYNEQFF.

In the case of this clone: In the same sample, other DNA sequences code for this CDR3. The chain employs TRBV6-5 and TRBJ1-5, with 10 bases aligning to TRBD1. The CDR3 has 15 residues. The germline V gene encodes CDR1 MNHEY and CDR2 SVGAGI. V gave up 6 bases and J gave up 1 base; unmatched junction bases: 3. This CDR3 is CASRLTGGSNQPQHF. The CDR3 DNA reads as TGTGCCAGCAGATTGACAGGGGGCAGCAATCAGCCCCAGCATTTT.

The chain is built from TRBV18 and TRBJ2-7; 10 nucleotides line up with TRBD1. V was pared by 7 bases and J by 5 bases, with 8 bases of the junction left unmatched. This CDR3 has 14 amino acids. CDR1 and CDR2 from the germline V gene are KGHSH and LQKENI. In DNA form, the CDR3 reads TGTGCCAGCTTACGGGACAGGGGTTCCGACGAGCAGTACTTC. Translation: CASLRDRGSDEQYF.

This chain uses TRBV11-2 with TRBJ1-4; TRBD1 matches at 8 bases. The CDR3 is made up of 14 amino acids. Germline loops: CDR1 SGHAT, CDR2 FQNNGV. V gave up 5 bases and J gave up 7 bases; unmatched junction bases: 6. In nucleotides, the CDR3 is TGTGCCAGCAGCCACCGACAGGGGCGTGAAAAACTGTTTTTT. It translates to CASSHRQGREKLFF.

The chain is built from TRBV7-8 and TRBJ2-2; the D call may be TRBD1 or TRBD2 (6 bases each). Germline lookup yields CDR1 SGHVS and CDR2 FQNEAQ. V lost 2 bases to trimming and J lost 5 bases, with 24 bases between them. The CDR3 loop spans 19 amino acids. The CDR3 bases are TGTGCCAGCAGCTTATTGGTCGTTGGAGGGGGAAGTTGGACCGGGGAGCTGTTTTTT. Translated: CASSLLVVGGGSWTGELFF. Based on the CDR3 plus reference TRBV7-8 and TRBJ2-2, the full variable domain is GAGVSQSPRYKVAKRGQDVALRCDPISGHVSLFWYQQALGQGPEFLTYFQNEAQLDKSGLPSDRFFAERPEGSVSTLKIQRTQQEDSAVYLCASSLLVVGGGSWTGELFFGEGSRLTVL.

The chain recombines TRBV16 with TRBJ2-1; 15 positions match TRBD2. The CDR3 spans 15 residues. Trimming took 2 bases from V and 9 from J; bases not matched to a gene: 2. Germline V gene sequence: CDR1 KGHSY, CDR2 FQNENV. CDR3 coding DNA: TGTGCCAGCAGCCAAGGACTAGCGGGAGGGGTTGAGCAGTTCTTC. Its protein product is CASSQGLAGGVEQFF.

The chain links TRBV7-2 to TRBJ1-3, with D uncertain. Per germline, CDR1 SGHTA and CDR2 FQGNSA. The CDR3 runs 16 residues. Trimming left V 1 base short and J 3 bases short, with 13 bases between. DNA of the CDR3: TGTGCCAGCAGCTTAGAGATGACGTCGGGTGGAAACACCATATATTTT. This translates into CASSLEMTSGGNTIYF.

The chain carries TRBV28 and TRBJ2-7; TRBD2 aligns across 14 bases. This CDR3 region has 13 residues. Trimming cost V 10 bases and J 6 bases; bases outside gene matches: 5. The germline CDR1 and CDR2 sequences are MDHEN and SYDVKM. CDR3 DNA sequence: TGTGCCACTAAGACTAGCGGGAGGGGCGAGCAGTACTTC. Translating it yields CATKTSGRGEQYF.

This clone came up once. This chain joins TRBV5-1 and TRBJ2-5; 15 bases align to TRBD2. After removal of 3 bases from V and 4 bases from J, the junction contained 4 bases not matched to a gene. The CDR3 is made up of 16 amino acids. CDR1 is SGHRS and CDR2 is YFSETQ in the germline V gene. CDR3 in amino acids: CASSWAGLAGGETQYF. In DNA, the CDR3 is TGCGCCAGCAGCTGGGCGGGACTAGCGGGAGGAGAGACCCAGTACTTC.

V gene TRBV5-4 combines with J gene TRBJ2-4, with D perhaps TRBD2 (6 bases). Germline values: CDR1 SGHNT, CDR2 YYREEE (reference sequence). The CDR3 is 18 amino acids. V was shortened by 2 bases and J by 0 bases, with 18 bases between the two germline ends. Written as DNA, the CDR3 is TGTGCCAGCAGCTTTATGAGCGGGCCTCAACTAGCCAAAAACATTCAGTACTTC. Its protein is CASSFMSGPQLAKNIQYF.

The V call is TRBV18, the J call TRBJ2-1; the D is unclear. CDR1 KGHSH and CDR2 LQKENI come from the germline V gene. Deletions cut 5 bases from V and 5 bases from J, with 10 bases between. The CDR3 consists of 13 residues. This CDR3 reads CASSFSPHNEQFF. Written as DNA, the CDR3 is TGTGCCAGCTCATTTTCACCGCACAATGAGCAGTTCTTC.

The chain is built from TRBV30 and TRBJ2-7; unclear D gene. The CDR3 has 14 residues. CDR1 is GTSNPN and CDR2 is SVGIG in the germline V gene (reference sequence). V gave up 0 bases and J gave up 7 bases, with 16 bases separating them. This CDR3 reads CAWSVGSLDREQYF. The DNA of the CDR3 is TGTGCCTGGAGTGTAGGGTCGCTAGACCGGGAGCAGTACTTC.